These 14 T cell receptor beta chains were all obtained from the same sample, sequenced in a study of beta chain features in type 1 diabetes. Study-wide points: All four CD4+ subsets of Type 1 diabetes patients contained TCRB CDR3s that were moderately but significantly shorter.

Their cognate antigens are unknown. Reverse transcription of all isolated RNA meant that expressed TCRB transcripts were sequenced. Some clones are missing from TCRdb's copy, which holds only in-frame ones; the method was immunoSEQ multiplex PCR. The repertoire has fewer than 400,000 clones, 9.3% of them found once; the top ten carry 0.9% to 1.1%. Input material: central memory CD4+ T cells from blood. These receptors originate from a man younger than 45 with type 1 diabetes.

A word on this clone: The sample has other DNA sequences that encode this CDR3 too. The CDR3 nucleotides are TGTGCCAGCTCACCCCCGTACCAAGAGACCCAGTACTTC. It is translated as CASSPPYQETQYF. This chain uses TRBV18 with TRBJ2-5; D remains unclear. V was cut by 3 bases and J by 0 bases, with 5 bases left in between. Germline V gives CDR1 KGHSH, CDR2 LQKENI. The CDR3 contains 13 residues.

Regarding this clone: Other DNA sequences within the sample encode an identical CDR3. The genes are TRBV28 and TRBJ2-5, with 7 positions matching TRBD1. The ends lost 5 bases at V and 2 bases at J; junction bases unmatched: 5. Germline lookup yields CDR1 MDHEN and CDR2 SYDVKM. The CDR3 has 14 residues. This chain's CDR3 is CASSPSGQQETQYF. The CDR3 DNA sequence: TGTGCCAGCAGTCCCTCGGGACAGCAAGAGACCCAGTACTTC. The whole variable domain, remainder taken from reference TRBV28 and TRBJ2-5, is DVKVTQSSRYLVKRTGEKVFLECVQDMDHENMFWYRQDPGLGLRLIYFSYDVKMKEKGDIPEGYSVSREKKERFSLILESASTNQTSMYLCASSPSGQQETQYFGPGTRLLVL.

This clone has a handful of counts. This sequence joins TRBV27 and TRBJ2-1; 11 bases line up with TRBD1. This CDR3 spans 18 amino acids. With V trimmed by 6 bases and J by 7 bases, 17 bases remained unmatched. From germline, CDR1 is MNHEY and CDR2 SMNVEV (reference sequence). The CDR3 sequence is CASSHLSSGQGVDNEQFF. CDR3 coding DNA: TGTGCCAGCAGCCACCTTTCTTCGGGACAGGGGGTGGATAATGAGCAGTTCTTC.

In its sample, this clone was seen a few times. The CDR3 DNA is TGTGCCAGCAGTTTATCGGCTTACAGGGCCCACTACGAGCAGTACTTC. Amino acids: CASSLSAYRAHYEQYF. V and J are TRBV6-5 and TRBJ2-7, with D tentatively TRBD1 (6 bases). CDR3 size: 16 residues. The V end was cut by 4 bases, the J end by 3 bases, with 19 bases between. The V gene's germline CDR1 is MNHEY and CDR2 SVGAGI.

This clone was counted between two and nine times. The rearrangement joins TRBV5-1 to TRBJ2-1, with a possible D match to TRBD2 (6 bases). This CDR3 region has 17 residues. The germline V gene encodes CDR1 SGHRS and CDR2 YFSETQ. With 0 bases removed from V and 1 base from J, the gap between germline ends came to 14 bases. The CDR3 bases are TGCGCCAGCAGCTTGGAGGCGGGGTTCCGGTCCTACAATGAGCAGTTCTTC. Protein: CASSLEAGFRSYNEQFF.

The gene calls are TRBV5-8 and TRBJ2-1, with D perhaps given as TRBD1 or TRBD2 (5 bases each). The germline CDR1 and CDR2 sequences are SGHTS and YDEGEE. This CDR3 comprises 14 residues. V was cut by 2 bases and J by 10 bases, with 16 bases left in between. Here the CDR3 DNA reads TGTGCCAGCAGCTTTGACTATTCCTGGGGCGAGCAGTTCTTC. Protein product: CASSFDYSWGEQFF.

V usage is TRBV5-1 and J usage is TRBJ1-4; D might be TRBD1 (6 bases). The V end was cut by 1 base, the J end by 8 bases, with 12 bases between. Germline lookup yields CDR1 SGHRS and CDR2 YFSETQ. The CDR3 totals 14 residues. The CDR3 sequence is CASSLRGLEEKLFF. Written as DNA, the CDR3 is TGCGCCAGCAGCTTGCGGGGGCTCGAGGAAAAACTGTTTTTT.

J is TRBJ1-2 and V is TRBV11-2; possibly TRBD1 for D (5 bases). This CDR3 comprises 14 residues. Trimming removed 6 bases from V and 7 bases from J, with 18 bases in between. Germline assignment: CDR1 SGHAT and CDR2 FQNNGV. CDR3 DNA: TGTGCCAGCAGTTACGTCGGCAGGGTGACTGGCTACACCTTC. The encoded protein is CASSYVGRVTGYTF.

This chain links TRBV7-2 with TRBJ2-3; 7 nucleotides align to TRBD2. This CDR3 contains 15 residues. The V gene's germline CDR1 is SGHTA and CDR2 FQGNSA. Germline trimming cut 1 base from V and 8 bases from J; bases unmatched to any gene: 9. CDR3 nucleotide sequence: TGTGCCAGCAGCTTAGTTAGTCTAGCGGCTAGTACGCAGTATTTT. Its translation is CASSLVSLAASTQYF.

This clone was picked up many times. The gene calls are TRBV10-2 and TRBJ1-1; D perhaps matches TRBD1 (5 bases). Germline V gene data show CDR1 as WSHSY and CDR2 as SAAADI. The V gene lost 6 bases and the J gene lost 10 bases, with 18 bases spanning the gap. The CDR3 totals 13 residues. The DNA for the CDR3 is TGCGCCAGCAGAGCTGCGACAGTAAGGGGAGCTTTCTTT. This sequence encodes CASRAATVRGAFF.

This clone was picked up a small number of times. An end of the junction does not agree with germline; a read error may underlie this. The CDR3 reads CASSLDGDTQYF. For the CDR3, the DNA is TGTGCTAGCAGCTTAGACGGGGACACCCAGTACTTC. V usage is TRBV7-7 and J usage is TRBJ2-5; possibly TRBD1 or TRBD2 for D (5 bases each). Germline V gene data show CDR1 as SSHAT and CDR2 as FNYEAQ (reference sequence). The CDR3 extends over 12 amino acids. The full variable domain, in which reference TRBV7-7 and TRBJ2-5 provide the parts outside the CDR3, is GAGVSQSPRYKVTKRGQDVTLRCDPISSHATLYWYQQALGQGPEFLTYFNYEAQPDKSGLPSDRFSAERPEGSISTLTIQRTEQRDSAMYRCASSLDGDTQYFGPGTRLLVL.

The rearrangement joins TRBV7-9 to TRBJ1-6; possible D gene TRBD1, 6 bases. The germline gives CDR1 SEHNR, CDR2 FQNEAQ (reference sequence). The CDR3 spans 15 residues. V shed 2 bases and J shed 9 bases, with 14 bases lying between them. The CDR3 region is CASSLSGEGGSPLHF. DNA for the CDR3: TGTGCCAGCAGCTTATCAGGGGAGGGCGGTTCACCCCTCCACTTT.

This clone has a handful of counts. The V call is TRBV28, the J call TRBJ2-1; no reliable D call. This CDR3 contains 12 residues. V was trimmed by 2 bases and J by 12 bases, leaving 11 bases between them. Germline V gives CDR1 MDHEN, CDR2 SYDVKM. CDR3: CASSLGVRGQFF. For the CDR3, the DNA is TGTGCCAGCAGTTTAGGGGTACGCGGGCAGTTCTTC.

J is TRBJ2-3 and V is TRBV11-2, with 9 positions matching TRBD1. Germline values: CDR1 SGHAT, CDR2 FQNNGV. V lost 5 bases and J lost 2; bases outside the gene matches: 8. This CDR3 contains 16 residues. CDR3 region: CASSNGDRVVTDTQYF. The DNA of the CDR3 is TGTGCCAGCAGCAACGGGGACAGGGTGGTCACAGATACGCAGTATTTT.